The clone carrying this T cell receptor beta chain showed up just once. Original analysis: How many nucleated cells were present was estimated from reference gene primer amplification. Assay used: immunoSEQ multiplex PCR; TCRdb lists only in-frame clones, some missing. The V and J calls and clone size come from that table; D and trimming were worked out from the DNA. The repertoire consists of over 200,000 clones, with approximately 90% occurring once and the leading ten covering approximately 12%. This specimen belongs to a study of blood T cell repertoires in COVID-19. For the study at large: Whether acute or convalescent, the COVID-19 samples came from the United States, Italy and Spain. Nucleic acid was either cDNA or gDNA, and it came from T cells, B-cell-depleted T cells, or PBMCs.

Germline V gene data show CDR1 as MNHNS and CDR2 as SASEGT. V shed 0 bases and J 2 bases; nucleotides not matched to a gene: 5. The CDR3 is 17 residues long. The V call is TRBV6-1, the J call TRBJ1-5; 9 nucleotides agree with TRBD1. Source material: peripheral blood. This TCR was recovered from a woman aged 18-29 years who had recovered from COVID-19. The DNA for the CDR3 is TGTGCCAGCAGTGAAGCGGGGACAGGGTCGGGCAATCAGCCCCAGCATTTT. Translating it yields CASSEAGTGSGNQPQHF.